This TCR beta chain was captured in a study of OX40 agonist ivuxolimab in advanced cancers. Concerning the study at large: Ivuxolimab was an agonistic, fully human IgG2 monoclonal antibody directed against OX40 (CD134), a costimulatory receptor. Intravenous ivuxolimab was administered to patients every 2 weeks at six dose levels: 0.01, 0.1, 0.3, 1.5, 3 and 10 mg/kg. Of the 52 patients in dose escalation, approximately 20 had hepatocellular carcinoma, about 15 had melanoma, 9 had renal cell carcinoma and 9 had head and neck cancer. In the dose-escalation cohort, 82.7% of patients were male, and the mean age was approximately 64 years, with a range of 23 to 79. Patients were allowed to have had prior anti-PD-1, anti-PD-L1 or anti-CTLA-4 therapy, and roughly 40% of the dose-escalation patients had been treated with checkpoint inhibitors. Partial responses occurred in three dose-escalation patients: two with cutaneous melanoma and one with hepatocellular carcinoma. Peripheral TCRbeta sequencing aimed to test whether ivuxolimab altered TCR sequence diversity and caused clonal T-cell expansion. The monotherapy dose-escalation portion (N of about 49 patients) of the phase I ivuxolimab trial is reported in the paper.

The junction carries 14 bases between V and J, which are trimmed by 5 bases and 0 bases respectively. As encoded in the germline V gene, CDR1 is MDHEN while CDR2 is SYDVKM. The CDR3 sequence holds 16 residues, the cysteine and phenylalanine included. Here the CDR3 DNA is all that survives: 48 bases in frame from base 1. The trial excluded patients who had a history of autoimmune disease or were on systemic immunosuppression. In every dose cohort, peripheral blood was drawn for TCR sequencing at baseline, cycle 4 day 1, and cycle 7 day 1. Samples were obtained from an open-label, multicenter, first-in-human phase I dose-escalation trial of ivuxolimab. The trial enrolled adults with locally advanced or metastatic head and neck squamous cell, hepatocellular, melanoma or renal cell carcinoma. Before TCR sequencing, CD4+ T cells and CD8+ T cells were sorted from peripheral blood as separate populations.

To sequence the TCRbeta CDR3 region, genomic DNA was isolated from the sorted cells. The immunoSEQ Assay was used for sequencing of TCRbeta CDR3 regions. TCRdb holds this immuneACCESS table with in-frame rearrangements only. Some clones are missing; in checked studies, unresolved V genes explain under half, and the rest has no known cause. The table for this sample lists 14,000 or so clones; over 70% of them were counted only once. The ten largest clones add up to over 30% of the sample. Paper-wide results and their limitations: Clonal expansion of both CD4+ and CD8+ blood T cells was observed from baseline to week 6 at doses 0.1 to 3.0 mg/kg. Low levels of normalized T-cell clonal expansion were also shown by some nonresponding patients. Which antigens the clonally expanded peripheral T cells were specific for was not determined. On average, CD8+ T cells showed more expanded clones than CD4+ T cells after ivuxolimab. Partial responders in the 0.1-3.0 mg/kg groups had among the lowest normalized peripheral clonal expansion, especially among CD8+ T cells.

Concerning this clone: This receptor's antigen is unknown. Base qualities are not at hand, and no much larger clone is one base apart.

This receptor was identified in an adult with an advanced solid tumor such as melanoma, head and neck, liver or kidney cancer. This chain is built from TRBV28 and TRBJ1-3; the D segment could be TRBD1, given 5 matching bases. The source was CD4+ or CD8+ T cells sorted from blood, collected in a trial of the OX40 agonist ivuxolimab. The CDR3 has the sequence CASSTQVLSSGNTIYF. The DNA reads as follows: TGTGCCAGCAGTACACAGGTTCTCAGCTCTGGAAACACCATATATTTT.